The next 12 T cell receptor beta chains were all read from a single sample in a study of cytomegalovirus exposure and HLA in healthy donors (dated by TCRdb to 2016 to 2017). The library was prepared using the immunoSEQ multiplex PCR assay. For the multiplex PCR, a mixture combining 60 forward primers for TCR Vbeta segments and 13 reverse primers for TCR Jbeta segments was used. Imported from immuneACCESS, the table was reduced by TCRdb to in-frame sequences with V and J called. These copies leave out some clones; in studies compared against another copy, an unresolved V gene accounts for under half, and the cause of the remainder is not known. The sample profile shows about 160,000 clones; approximately 78% of them were found once. About 2.4% of the sample belongs to the ten largest clones. Source material: PBMCs. The source of these receptors is a male donor in good health and CMV-seronegative.

CDR3 DNA: TGCACCAGCAGCCAAGAAGCAGGACTAGCGGGATACAATGAGCAGTTCTTC. This encodes CTSSQEAGLAGYNEQFF. This chain connects TRBV1 to TRBJ2-1; the table gives TRBD2 as D, unverified against the DNA. TRBV1 is labeled a pseudogene. The CDR3 loop spans 17 amino acids.

This chain joins TRBV2 and TRBJ2-3; 8 bases map to TRBD1. From germline, CDR1 is SNHLY and CDR2 FYNNEI. The junction had 6 bases not matched to a gene; V was cut back by 8 bases and J by 2 bases. The CDR3 has 14 residues. The CDR3 loop is CASSRDRPTDTQYF. CDR3 bases: TGTGCCAGCTCCCGGGACAGGCCCACAGATACGCAGTATTTT.

This clone was recorded a few times. V gene TRBV6-1 combines with J gene TRBJ1-2; TRBD1 is a possible D gene (5 bases). The CDR3 is 15 residues long. CDR1 MNHNS and CDR2 SASEGT come from the germline V gene. V lost 0 bases and J 5 bases, leaving 13 bases between the germline ends. CDR3 in amino acids: CASSEAVAGIYGYTF. Written as DNA, the CDR3 is TGTGCCAGCAGTGAAGCGGTAGCAGGGATATATGGCTACACCTTC.

The V call is TRBV7-9, the J call TRBJ2-3; 7 nucleotides agree with TRBD1. CDR3 size: 16 residues. Germline CDR1 and CDR2: SEHNR and FQNEAQ (reference sequence). V gave up 0 bases and J gave up 3 bases; unmatched junction bases: 6. The CDR3 loop reads CASSLARQGGTDTQYF. As DNA, the CDR3 is TGTGCCAGCAGCTTAGCGAGACAGGGTGGGACAGATACGCAGTATTTT.

The V and J genes are TRBV15 and TRBJ1-2; no firm D call. The CDR3 has 16 amino acids. Trimming removed 0 bases at V and 0 bases at J, with 11 bases between. Per germline, CDR1 LNHNV and CDR2 YYDKDF (reference sequence). The DNA of the CDR3 is TGTGCCACCAGCAGAGATCAGATTATATCTAACTATGGCTACACCTTC. This codes for CATSRDQIISNYGYTF.

The chain joins TRBV28 to TRBJ1-2, with 9 bases that match TRBD1. Germline CDR1 MDHEN, CDR2 SYDVKM. The CDR3 runs to 14 residues. Trimming at V came to 6 bases and at J to 7 bases, leaving 9 bases not matched to a gene. CDR3 in DNA: TGTGCCAGCAGACCACAGGGGGCTAGAATTGGCTACACCTTC. Protein sequence: CASRPQGARIGYTF.

The chain combines TRBV7-8 with TRBJ1-6, with D possibly matching TRBD1 (6 bases). Germline V CDR1 and CDR2: SGHVS, FQNEAQ. The V end lost 2 bases, the J end lost 6 bases, and 14 bases lay between the germline ends. This CDR3 contains 16 residues. The CDR3, as DNA: TGTGCCAGCAGCTTAATGGGGGGGGCTCGTAATTCACCCCTCCACTTT. Amino acid sequence: CASSLMGGARNSPLHF.

This clone has just a few counts. This chain uses TRBV27 with TRBJ2-2; possibly TRBD2 for D (5 bases). Germline V lookup: CDR1 MNHEY, CDR2 SMNVEV (reference sequence). The CDR3 has 16 amino acids. The V end was cut by 4 bases, the J end by 8 bases, with 20 bases between. The CDR3 region has the DNA TGTGCCAGCAGTTCGCCGGACGGAGCTTCGGGGGGGGAGCTGTTTTTT. This encodes CASSSPDGASGGELFF.

V is TRBV15 and J is TRBJ2-1, with 8 nucleotides matching TRBD2. After removal of 3 bases from V and 2 bases from J, the junction contained 6 bases not matched to a gene. Germline V gene lookup returns CDR1 LNHNV and CDR2 YYDKDF (reference sequence). This CDR3 has 16 residues. The CDR3 is CATSRTLADPYNEQFF. CDR3 nucleotides: TGTGCCACCAGCAGGACACTAGCGGACCCCTACAATGAGCAGTTCTTC.

This chain connects TRBV6-6 to TRBJ2-5; D is possibly TRBD2 (6 bases). Germline V lookup: CDR1 MNHNY, CDR2 SVGAGI (reference sequence). Trimming removed 6 bases at V and 5 bases at J, with 13 bases between. CDR3 length: 13 residues. Written as DNA, the CDR3 is TGTGCCAGCAGGGAGGGGTCACGGGAGACCCAGTACTTC. It codes for CASREGSRETQYF.

The genes are TRBV11-2 and TRBJ2-3, with 7 bases lining up with TRBD2. This CDR3 has 16 amino acids. Germline loops: CDR1 SGHAT, CDR2 FQNNGV. V trimming: 1 base; J trimming: 2 bases; junction bases outside the gene matches: 6. CDR3 nucleotides: TGTGCCAGCAGCTTAGGGACTAGAGGGAACACAGATACGCAGTATTTT. As protein: CASSLGTRGNTDTQYF. The full variable domain, completed using reference TRBV11-2 and TRBJ2-3, is EAGVAQSPRYKIIEKRQSVAFWCNPISGHATLYWYQQILGQGPKLLIQFQNNGVVDDSQLPKDRFSAERLKGVDSTLKIQPAKLEDSAVYLCASSLGTRGNTDTQYFGPGTRLTVL.

The chain has TRBV30 and TRBJ2-1; TRBD2 agrees at 13 bases. Germline V lookup: CDR1 GTSNPN, CDR2 SVGIG (reference sequence). The V and J ends lost 0 bases and 5 bases, in that order; junction bases with no gene match: 13. There are 19 residues in the CDR3. CDR3 DNA sequence: TGTGCCTGGAGTGTCAAATCGACTAGCGGGGGGACAGAAGACAATGAGCAGTTCTTC. Translated, it gives CAWSVKSTSGGTEDNEQFF.